Following are 15 T cell receptor beta chains from one sample sequenced in a study of blood T cell repertoires in COVID-19. Sequencing was performed with immunoSEQ multiplex PCR; in TCRdb, only in-frame clones are kept and a portion is missing. Of about 370,000 clones listed, approximately 88% are singletons. The sample taken for sequencing was peripheral blood. These TCRs come from a woman under 40 with COVID-19, enrolled during active disease.

This chain joins TRBV11-2 and TRBJ2-7; no definite D call. V gave up 1 base and J gave up 3 bases, with 7 bases separating them. The length of the CDR3 is 13 residues. Germline CDR1 SGHAT, CDR2 FQNNGV. This CDR3 reads CASSLGSDYEQYF. DNA for the CDR3: TGTGCCAGCAGCTTAGGCTCAGACTACGAGCAGTACTTC.

This chain joins TRBV11-3 and TRBJ1-2; 9 bases map to TRBD1. Per the germline V gene, CDR1 is SGHNT and CDR2 is YENEEA. Trimming at V came to 3 bases and at J to 3 bases, leaving 5 bases not matched to a gene. CDR3 size: 15 residues. CDR3: CASSFTGGAYYGYTF. CDR3 DNA: TGTGCCAGCAGCTTCACAGGGGGCGCATACTATGGCTACACCTTC.

This rearrangement joins TRBV15 to TRBJ2-5, with D possibly matching TRBD1 (5 bases). This CDR3 contains 13 residues. Germline CDR1 and CDR2: LNHNV and YYDKDF (reference sequence). V was pared by 4 bases and J by 1 base, with 7 bases between. The chain's CDR3 is CATSKGSQETQYF. The CDR3 bases are TGTGCCACCAGCAAGGGGTCCCAAGAGACCCAGTACTTC. Looking up the rest from reference TRBV15 and TRBJ2-5 gives the full variable domain: DAMVIQNPRYQVTQFGKPVTLSCSQTLNHNVMYWYQQKSSQAPKLLFHYYDKDFNNEADTPDNFQSRRPNTSFCFLDIRSPGLGDTAMYLCATSKGSQETQYFGPGTRLLVL.

This clone was seen just once. The V gene is TRBV24-1, the J gene TRBJ1-2, with 7 positions matching TRBD1. Trimming cost V 4 bases and J 2 bases; bases outside gene matches: 3. Germline CDR1 is KGHDR and CDR2 is SFDVKD. This CDR3 spans 14 amino acids. This CDR3 is CATSDWDRNYGYTF. In DNA, the CDR3 is TGTGCCACCAGTGACTGGGACAGAAACTATGGCTACACCTTC.

This chain joins TRBV27 and TRBJ1-6, with D possibly TRBD1 on 5 matching bases. Germline-derived CDR1 and CDR2 are MNHEY and SMNVEV (reference sequence). This CDR3 region has 18 residues. V shed 7 bases and J shed 2 bases, with 21 bases lying between them. CDR3 region: CASTKAGLPRTYNSPLHF. In DNA form, the CDR3 reads TGTGCCAGCACCAAAGCGGGACTCCCACGAACCTATAATTCACCCCTCCACTTT.

This clone was observed once. V is TRBV7-9 and J is TRBJ1-4, with D hard to call. The CDR3 runs 14 residues. The germline CDR1 and CDR2 sequences are SEHNR and FQNEAQ (reference sequence). V was trimmed by 5 bases and J by 2 bases, leaving 9 bases between them. CDR3: CASSMRHTNEKLFF. CDR3 nucleotide sequence: TGTGCCAGCAGCATGAGACATACTAATGAAAAACTGTTTTTT. Full variable domain (remainder filled in from reference TRBV7-9 and TRBJ1-4): DTGVSQNPRHKITKRGQNVTFRCDPISEHNRLYWYRQTLGQGPEFLTYFQNEAQLEKSRLLSDRFSAERPKGSFSTLEIQRTEQGDSAMYLCASSMRHTNEKLFFGSGTQLSVL.

This chain uses TRBV9 with TRBJ1-2; weak D call: TRBD1 (5 bases). V dropped 3 bases and J dropped 2 bases, with 11 bases sitting between them. Germline lookup yields CDR1 SGDLS and CDR2 YYNGEE. The CDR3 has 14 amino acids. This CDR3 reads CASSATGGNYGYTF. The CDR3 bases are TGTGCCAGCAGCGCGACCGGGGGGAACTATGGCTACACCTTC.

The chain uses TRBV28 and TRBJ2-4; TRBD2 might be the D (5 bases). Germline V gene sequence: CDR1 MDHEN, CDR2 SYDVKM. The CDR3 covers 17 residues. Between the trimmed V and J ends, which lost 4 bases and 6 bases, there was a span of 22 bases. CDR3 in amino acids: CASSSPSVLPRGNIQYF. The CDR3 DNA is TGTGCCAGCAGTTCCCCGTCGGTCCTACCCCGGGGAAACATTCAGTACTTC.

Worth noting for this clone: The sample holds other DNA sequences that translate to the same CDR3. The chain has TRBV6-5 and TRBJ1-2, with 8 bases fitting TRBD1. This CDR3 is 13 amino acids long. Trimming cost V 5 bases and J 4 bases; bases outside gene matches: 3. Germline V gene data show CDR1 as MNHEY and CDR2 as SVGAGI. In nucleotides, the CDR3 is TGTGCCAGCAGTCGAACAGGGGGCTATGGCTACACCTTC. Translated, it gives CASSRTGGYGYTF.

This clone was seen just once. This chain's CDR3 is CASSQDQDEQFF. Here the CDR3 DNA reads TGTGCCAGCAGCCAAGATCAGGATGAGCAGTTCTTC. The chain links TRBV3-1 (or the pseudogene TRBV3-2) to TRBJ2-1; D is unresolved. From germline, CDR1 is LGHDT and CDR2 YNNKEL (reference sequence). This CDR3 is built from 12 residues. The ends were cut back, 0 bases at V and 8 bases at J, with 5 bases in the middle.

The genes are TRBV2 and TRBJ1-1, with a tentative D call TRBD1 (5 bases). From germline, CDR1 is SNHLY and CDR2 FYNNEI. There are 14 residues in the CDR3. V lost 6 bases and J lost 0, with 11 bases in between. The CDR3 here is CASSRQLLNTEAFF. Written as DNA, the CDR3 is TGTGCCAGCAGCCGACAGCTCTTGAACACTGAAGCTTTCTTT.

A remark on this clone: Other DNA sequences from this sample encode an identical CDR3 as well. The chain joins TRBV7-9 to TRBJ1-4; a weak D match, TRBD1 (5 bases). The CDR3 loop spans 14 amino acids. Germline assignment: CDR1 SEHNR and CDR2 FQNEAQ (reference sequence). V lost 3 bases and J lost 4, with 9 bases in between. CDR3 coding DNA: TGTGCCAGCAGCTTGGGGCAAAATAATGAAAAACTGTTTTTT. Its translation is CASSLGQNNEKLFF.

J is TRBJ2-2 and V is TRBV7-9; 7 nucleotides agree with TRBD2. This CDR3 region has 16 residues. Germline trimming cut 2 bases from V and 3 bases from J; bases unmatched to any gene: 6. Germline values: CDR1 SEHNR, CDR2 FQNEAQ (reference sequence). For the CDR3, the DNA is TGTGCCAGCAGCTTATGGGGAGGGAGAGACACCGGGGAGCTGTTTTTT. Protein sequence: CASSLWGGRDTGELFF.

The chain combines TRBV5-5 with TRBJ2-5; TRBD1 aligns across 7 bases. The germline gives CDR1 SGHKS, CDR2 YYEKEE (reference sequence). V trimming: 4 bases; J trimming: 5 bases; junction bases outside the gene matches: 5. The CDR3 consists of 13 residues. For the CDR3, the DNA is TGTGCCAGCAGCCGACAGGGTTTGGAGACCCAGTACTTC. Translated, it gives CASSRQGLETQYF.

Only a few counts were recorded for this clone. The V and J genes are TRBV10-3 and TRBJ2-1; 7 positions agree with TRBD1. The germline V gene has CDR1 ENHRY and CDR2 SYGVKD. V lost 3 bases to trimming and J lost 10 bases; unmatched junction nucleotides: 6. There are 13 residues in the CDR3. The CDR3 is CAISDRDSREQFF. The CDR3 DNA sequence: TGTGCCATCAGTGACCGGGACAGTCGCGAGCAGTTCTTC.